A single sample gave rise to the 9 T cell receptor beta chains below, sequenced in a study of cytomegalovirus exposure and HLA in healthy donors. The PCR was carried out with 60 Vbeta primers and 13 Jbeta primers. Method: immunoSEQ multiplex PCR; TCRdb's copy keeps in-frame clones and lacks some. The sample includes approximately 170,000 clones, 70% to 80% of them seen just once. The source material was PBMCs. The receptors shown here come from a man younger than 35 in good health and CMV-seropositive.

The chain combines TRBV6-1 with TRBJ1-5, with TRBD1 identical over 7 bases. Looked up from germline, CDR1 is MNHNS and CDR2 is SASEGT. The CDR3 extends over 15 amino acids. The trim removed 8 bases at V and 4 bases at J, leaving 11 bases unmatched. CDR3 residues: CASVRGQSQNQPQHF. The CDR3 DNA is TGTGCCAGCGTAAGGGGGCAGTCTCAAAATCAGCCCCAGCATTTT.

The chain carries TRBV7-9 and TRBJ2-5, with D perhaps TRBD2 (6 bases). The germline V gene has CDR1 SEHNR and CDR2 FQNEAQ (reference sequence). CDR3 size: 14 residues. Deletions cut 4 bases from V and 3 bases from J, with 12 bases between. The CDR3 region is CASSSRESKETQYF. The CDR3 DNA is TGTGCCAGCAGCTCCCGGGAGAGTAAAGAGACCCAGTACTTC.

The chain links TRBV19 to TRBJ2-7; TRBD1 matches 9 bases. The germline CDR1 and CDR2 sequences are LNHDA and SQIVND (reference sequence). J was trimmed by 1 base and V by 5 bases; bases with no gene match: 6. This CDR3 has 15 amino acids. CDR3 bases: TGTGCCAGTAGTGCGGGACAGGGAGGATCCTACGAGCAGTACTTC. Amino acid sequence: CASSAGQGGSYEQYF.

As for this clone: It is likely a read error, because the conserved phenylalanine at the end of the CDR3 is missing. This chain joins TRBV18 and TRBJ1-6; the D gene is possibly TRBD1 (6 bases). V was clipped by 4 bases and J by 0 bases, with 19 bases between them. The germline gives CDR1 KGHSH, CDR2 LQKENI. CDR3 length: 19 residues. CDR3 amino acids: CASSRGGRTASSYNSPLHL. CDR3 nucleotide sequence: TGTGCCAGCTCACGAGGGGGTCGGACGGCGAGCTCCTATAATTCACCCCTCCACCTT.

This clone was observed once. The gene calls are TRBV6-4 and TRBJ2-1, with 7 bases aligning to TRBD2. V shed 2 bases and J 7 bases; nucleotides not matched to a gene: 8. This CDR3 spans 15 amino acids. Per the germline V gene, CDR1 is MRHNA and CDR2 is SNTAGT. The CDR3 loop is CASSDPGLAANEQFF. CDR3 in DNA: TGTGCCAGCAGTGACCCAGGTCTAGCGGCTAATGAGCAGTTCTTC.

This clone has a single count. The genes are TRBV30 and TRBJ1-1, with 8 nucleotides matching TRBD1. The V and J ends lost 4 bases and 5 bases, in that order; junction bases with no gene match: 9. This CDR3 has 14 residues. CDR1 and CDR2 from the germline V gene are GTSNPN and SVGIG (reference sequence). Here the CDR3 reads CAWNVQGAWTEAFF. The CDR3 region has the DNA TGTGCCTGGAATGTCCAGGGGGCATGGACTGAAGCTTTCTTT.

This chain links TRBV27 with TRBJ1-5; maybe TRBD1 (5 bases). V was shortened by 5 bases and J by 7 bases, with 15 bases between the two germline ends. CDR1 is MNHEY, CDR2 SMNVEV, per germline (reference sequence). The length of the CDR3 is 14 residues. The CDR3 DNA reads as TGTGCCAGCAGTGAGATTTGGGGGGAGCAGCCCCAGCATTTT. Its translation is CASSEIWGEQPQHF.

The chain employs TRBV20-1 and TRBJ2-3, with D hard to call. The V end lost 1 base, the J end lost 5 bases, and 4 bases lay between the germline ends. Germline V lookup: CDR1 DFQATT, CDR2 SNEGSKA (reference sequence). This CDR3 contains 11 residues. The CDR3 reads CSARVEDTQYF. The CDR3 coding sequence is TGCAGTGCTAGAGTAGAAGATACGCAGTATTTT.

The V call is TRBV10-3, the J call TRBJ2-3; D might be TRBD1 (6 bases). This CDR3 contains 16 residues. The germline CDR1 and CDR2 sequences are ENHRY and SYGVKD. V was shortened by 5 bases and J by 3 bases, with 18 bases between the two germline ends. The chain's CDR3 is CAISPEQGLGTDTQYF. Written as DNA, the CDR3 is TGTGCCATCAGTCCGGAACAGGGCCTTGGGACAGATACGCAGTATTTT.